This TCR beta chain was retrieved from a study of blood T cell repertoires in COVID-19. Across the study: T cells, B-cell-depleted T cells, or PBMCs provided the cDNA or gDNA that served as material.

Methods used by the authors: Amplifying reference gene primers gave estimates of nucleated cell counts. The protocol was immunoSEQ multiplex PCR, while the TCRdb copy is restricted to in-frame clones and leaves out a portion. V and J calls and clone size are copied from that table; D and trimming were computed from the DNA. The sample has 18,000 or so clones, around 77% seen once. Trimming shortened V by 3 bases and J by 4 bases, and 14 bases separated the two germline ends. The V gene's germline CDR1 is SGHRS and CDR2 YFSETQ. This CDR3 is 15 amino acids long. The genes are TRBV5-1 and TRBJ1-3; D not resolved. Sequenced material: peripheral blood. This TCR came from a man between 70 and 80 years old with COVID-19, enrolled during active disease. CDR3: CASSSWGAGGNTIYF. The CDR3 DNA reads TGCGCCAGCAGCTCGTGGGGAGCGGGGGGAAACACCATATATTTT. Complete variable domain (other parts from reference TRBV5-1 and TRBJ1-3): KAGVTQTPRYLIKTRGQQVTLSCSPISGHRSVSWYQQTPGQGLQFLFEYFSETQRNKGNFPGRFSGRQFSNSRSEMNVSTLELGDSALYLCASSSWGAGGNTIYFGEGSWLTVV.